This is a list of T cell receptor beta chains from one sample in a study of blood T cell repertoires in COVID-19. The assay was immunoSEQ multiplex PCR, and TCRdb's table has in-frame clones only and misses some. This sample has about 220,000 clones, with around 90% found just once. The sequencing input was PBMCs or T cells enriched from blood (not recorded which). The receptors were gathered from a man younger than 45 who had been exposed to COVID-19. Both conserved end residues are part of each CDR3. Fields, in order: CDR3 DNA, CDR3 protein, J gene, clone size, D gene, V gene. The D gene is left open where the match is weak. Clone size, where shown, is once, few, many, or a class for clones that have expanded.

TGTGTCAGAACGCTCGGGACAGAATTCTATGGCTACACCTTC | CVRTLGTEFYGYTF | TRBJ1-2 | once | NA | TRBV7-5
TGTGCCAGCAGCGAGGGACAGGCCAATGAAAAACTGTTTTTT | CASSEGQANEKLFF | TRBJ1-4 | NA | TRBD1 | TRBV9
TGCGCCAGCAGCCGTCGCACCGGGGAGCTGTTTTTT | CASSRRTGELFF | TRBJ2-2 | NA | NA | TRBV4-3
TGTGCCAGCAGCTCTCCCAGGGGTGGGGACACTGAAGCTTTCTTT | CASSSPRGGDTEAFF | TRBJ1-1 | few | NA | TRBV6-2/TRBV6-3
TGTGCCAGCAGCCAAGAGACTAGCGGGGGAACTAGCACAGATACGCAGTATTTT | CASSQETSGGTSTDTQYF | TRBJ2-3 | NA | TRBD2 | TRBV3-1/TRBV3-2
TGTGCCAGCTCACAAACTAGAGATACGCAGTATTTT | CASSQTRDTQYF | TRBJ2-3 | NA | NA | TRBV18
TGTGCCAGCAGCTTGTTGACAGGGCCGAACACCGGGGAGCTGTTTTTT | CASSLLTGPNTGELFF | TRBJ2-2 | NA | TRBD1 | TRBV5-4
TGTGCCAGCAGCGGGGGACTAAACTATGGCTACACCTTC | CASSGGLNYGYTF | TRBJ1-2 | NA | NA | TRBV9
TGCGCCAGCAGCCCGGACAGATTTTATGGCTACACCTTC | CASSPDRFYGYTF | TRBJ1-2 | NA | NA | TRBV5-1
TGTGCCAGCAGTTACTGGGACAGGGTCTACGAGCAGTACTTC | CASSYWDRVYEQYF | TRBJ2-7 | NA | TRBD1 | TRBV6-5
TGCGCCAGCAGCTTGGAAGGACAGCCCTACGAGCAGTACTTC | CASSLEGQPYEQYF | TRBJ2-7 | NA | NA | TRBV5-1
TGCGCCAGCAGCCCAACAGGGGACACCTCTGGAAACACCATATATTTT | CASSPTGDTSGNTIYF | TRBJ1-3 | NA | TRBD1 | TRBV5-1
TGTGCCAGCAGCCGCACGACAGGGCCTTATGGCTACACCTTC | CASSRTTGPYGYTF | TRBJ1-2 | NA | TRBD1 | TRBV2
TGCGCCAGCAGCCATATACAGACGGACTATGGCTACACCTTC | CASSHIQTDYGYTF | TRBJ1-2 | NA | NA | TRBV4-1
TGTGCCAGCCGAGAGTACGGGGGGGACGAGCAGTACTTC | CASREYGGDEQYF | TRBJ2-7 | NA | TRBD2 | TRBV3-1/TRBV3-2
TGTGCCATCATGACAGGGGAGAACACTGAAGCTTTCTTT | CAIMTGENTEAFF | TRBJ1-1 | NA | TRBD1 | TRBV10-3
TGTGCCAGCAGCTTAATGGGGCCAGAGGATACGCAGTATTTT | CASSLMGPEDTQYF | TRBJ2-3 | NA | NA | TRBV7-2
TGCGCCAGCAGCCCTTTTGGGGGCGTAAACACTGAAGCTTTCTTT | CASSPFGGVNTEAFF | TRBJ1-1 | NA | NA | TRBV5-1
TGTGCCAGTCAGGGGGTTTGGGAGACCCAGTACTTC | CASQGVWETQYF | TRBJ2-5 | NA | TRBD1 | TRBV25-1
TGTGCCAGCGTCGGTCTGGTGAACACTGAAGCTTTCTTT | CASVGLVNTEAFF | TRBJ1-1 | few | NA | TRBV3-1/TRBV3-2
TGCGCCAGCAGCCCGAGCGGTACGGGGGAGGCTCGGGATGAGCAGTTCTTC | CASSPSGTGEARDEQFF | TRBJ2-1 | NA | NA | TRBV5-1
TGTGCCAGTAGTCCCGGGACTTGGTATGGCTACACCTTC | CASSPGTWYGYTF | TRBJ1-2 | NA | NA | TRBV19